This T cell receptor (beta chain) was sequenced during a study of response to subunit inactivated influenza vaccine. Germline CDR1 and CDR2: DFQATT and SNEGSKA (reference sequence). The CDR3 length is 14 residues. Trimming took 3 bases from V and 9 from J; bases not matched to a gene: 10. In TCRdb, the RT-PCR reads were re-called with MiXCR into one record per CDR3 protein. The table records more than 600,000 distinct CDR3 sequences, around a sixth of them present only once. This clonotype came up a few times. This material consisted of PBMCs from blood, taken around 5 days after vaccination. This chain joins TRBV20-1 and TRBJ2-1, with 8 positions matching TRBD2. This TCR was recovered from a man between 45 and 60 years old who received an inactivated influenza vaccine. CDR3: CSASDGGGRGEQFF. DNA for the CDR3: TGCAGTGCTAGTGACGGGGGGGGACGTGGTGAGCAGTTCTTC.